This T cell receptor beta chain was recorded in a study of identical twins. CDR1 is SGHTA, CDR2 FQGNSA, per germline. Trimming pared 0 bases from V and 5 bases from J, leaving 7 bases between. The length of the CDR3 is 13 residues. TCRdb re-analysed the 5' RACE reads in MiXCR, keeping a single row per CDR3 protein. The table lists approximately 500,000 distinct CDR3 sequences, about 24% of them singletons. This same sample was also part of a study on T cells expressing NK-cell markers. That study reports: For 5 to 7 donors, the dominant NKG2C+ clonotypes made up about 1.0-7.5% of their CD8+ T cells.

This TCR was recovered from a woman aged 18-30 years in good health. The V gene is TRBV7-2, the J gene TRBJ2-5; D is undetermined. The sequenced sample consisted of CD4+ T cells sorted from blood. The DNA for the CDR3 is TGTGCCAGCAGCTTAGCTGTAGTGGAGACCCAGTACTTC. The encoded protein is CASSLAVVETQYF.